These 13 T cell receptor beta chains were all obtained from the same sample, sequenced in a study of CD8 T cells in Susac syndrome. Random hexamers primed reverse transcription of 0.5 to 1 ug RNA. TCRdb redid the calling of the immunoSEQ multiplex PCR reads with MiXCR, one entry per CDR3 protein. Here the sample spans 400,000 to 550,000 distinct CDR3 sequences, more than 70% being singletons. The sequenced sample consisted of CD8+ T cells from PBMCs. Source of these receptors: a human donor with multiple sclerosis.

The chain joins TRBV5-6 to TRBJ2-6; 9 bases agree with TRBD1. Germline CDR1 and CDR2: SGHDT and YYEEEE. The CDR3 spans 15 residues. V lost 4 bases, J lost 8 bases, and 7 bases stayed unmatched. The CDR3 reads CASSPGTGNTNVLTF. CDR3 bases: TGTGCCAGCAGCCCCGGGACAGGGAACACCAACGTCCTGACTTTC.

The chain employs TRBV20-1 and TRBJ2-5; a possible D gene is TRBD1 (6 bases). CDR1 and CDR2 from the germline V gene are DFQATT and SNEGSKA (reference sequence). The V end was cut by 4 bases, the J end by 1 base, with 22 bases between. This CDR3 is built from 17 residues. In DNA, the CDR3 is TGCAGTGCTAAGCTTCCTGGGCCAGGGGTCCCCCAAGAGACCCAGTACTTC. As protein: CSAKLPGPGVPQETQYF.

The chain joins TRBV20-1 to TRBJ2-1; tentative D call: TRBD2 (5 bases). The germline V gene encodes CDR1 DFQATT and CDR2 SNEGSKA (reference sequence). V was trimmed by 2 bases and J by 2 bases, leaving 13 bases between them. This CDR3 is built from 15 residues. The DNA of the CDR3 is TGCAGTGCTAGATCGCCAGCGGCGGCCTACAATGAGCAGTTCTTC. It encodes CSARSPAAAYNEQFF.

The chain uses TRBV6-1 and TRBJ2-1; D ambiguous. Between the trimmed V and J ends, which lost 5 bases and 9 bases, there was a span of 11 bases. The CDR3 consists of 12 residues. Germline lookup yields CDR1 MNHNS and CDR2 SASEGT. CDR3 region: CASSPLAGEQFF. The CDR3 region has the DNA TGTGCCAGCAGTCCTTTAGCTGGTGAGCAGTTCTTC.

The rearrangement joins TRBV27 to TRBJ1-2; unclear D gene. CDR3 length equals 14 residues. Trimming removed 2 bases from V and 4 bases from J, with 11 bases in between. Germline V lookup: CDR1 MNHEY, CDR2 SMNVEV (reference sequence). The CDR3 sequence is CASSLVKDFYGYTF. Here the CDR3 DNA reads TGTGCCAGCAGTTTAGTCAAGGACTTCTATGGCTACACCTTC.

This CDR3 is CSAKGLAGGPEVGEQFF. CDR3 bases: TGCAGTGCTAAAGGGCTAGCGGGAGGGCCGGAAGTCGGTGAGCAGTTCTTC. The gene calls are TRBV20-1 and TRBJ2-1, with 12 bases lining up with TRBD2. CDR1 is DFQATT, CDR2 SNEGSKA, per germline (reference sequence). This CDR3 has 17 residues. The V segment lost 4 bases and the J segment 9 bases; nucleotides outside the gene matches: 16.

This clonotype showed up just once. The chain couples TRBV27 to TRBJ2-2; D unclear. V was shortened by 8 bases and J by 6 bases, with 7 bases between the two germline ends. The CDR3 is 11 residues long. Germline V gene lookup returns CDR1 MNHEY and CDR2 SMNVEV (reference sequence). CDR3: CASGPSGELFF. For the CDR3, the DNA is TGTGCCAGCGGACCCTCCGGGGAGCTGTTTTTT.

The CDR3 loop reads CASSLISGGYNEQFF. The CDR3 nucleotides are TGTGCCAGCAGCTTAATTAGCGGGGGTTACAATGAGCAGTTCTTC. The chain recombines TRBV7-9 with TRBJ2-1; 9 bases line up with TRBD2. Germline V gene lookup returns CDR1 SEHNR and CDR2 FQNEAQ (reference sequence). Unmatched junction bases numbered 3, after V lost 2 bases and J lost 4 bases. The CDR3 extends over 15 amino acids.

V usage is TRBV27 and J usage is TRBJ2-2, with no clear D. CDR1 and CDR2 from the germline V gene are MNHEY and SMNVEV (reference sequence). CDR3 length: 14 amino acids. V shed 6 bases and J shed 8 bases, with 16 bases lying between them. The CDR3 loop reads CASSPVMFIGELFF. The CDR3 DNA follows: TGTGCCAGCAGCCCGGTTATGTTTATTGGGGAGCTGTTTTTT.

This clonotype is a singleton in its sample. The chain is built from TRBV6-1 and TRBJ1-2; TRBD1 might be the D (5 bases). The V and J ends lost 2 bases and 4 bases respectively, with 20 bases between them. Germline V gives CDR1 MNHNS, CDR2 SASEGT. CDR3 length equals 17 residues. The CDR3 here is CASSEPGDYRRAYGYTF. In nucleotides, the CDR3 is TGTGCCAGCAGTGAACCGGGGGATTACAGGCGGGCCTATGGCTACACCTTC.

The rearrangement joins TRBV12-3 or TRBV12-4 to TRBJ1-1; tentatively, D is TRBD1 (5 bases). V was shortened by 7 bases and J by 1 base, with 13 bases between the two germline ends. The CDR3 contains 14 residues. CDR3 sequence (DNA): TGTGCCAGCAACACTGGGGGGGGGAACACTGAAGCTTTCTTT. Translating gives CASNTGGGNTEAFF.

CDR3 residues: CASRLPPRQGRGPPQHF. DNA of the CDR3: TGTGCAAGTCGCTTACCCCCGAGACAGGGGAGGGGTCCGCCCCAGCATTTT. This chain links TRBV12-2 with TRBJ1-5; the DNA was not used to check the table's D call, TRBD1. TRBV12-2 is shown as a pseudogene. The CDR3 extends over 17 amino acids.

This sequence joins TRBV11-2 and TRBJ1-1; D uncertain. CDR3 length equals 13 residues. From germline, CDR1 is SGHAT and CDR2 FQNNGV. Trimming left V 1 base short and J 7 bases short, with 10 bases between. DNA of the CDR3: TGTGCCAGCAGCTTAGGCCCGGTTCTTGAAGCTTTCTTT. Its protein is CASSLGPVLEAFF.